This T cell receptor (beta chain) originates from a study of cytomegalovirus exposure and HLA in healthy donors. Study information: HLA-typed donors were the source of tens of millions of unique TCRs held in an early data release. Notes on the study in general: Per published accounts, TCR beta sequences correctly predicted the HLA-A and HLA-B alleles of most subjects.

13 Jbeta primers and 60 Vbeta primers were used for the PCR. The data were produced by immunoSEQ multiplex PCR, yet TCRdb's version contains in-frame clones alone and is incomplete. Here the sample spans 250,000 to 300,000 clones, about 90% being singletons. The V and J ends lost 0 bases and 6 bases respectively, with 8 bases between them. Germline V gene data show CDR1 as MNHEY and CDR2 as SMNVEV (reference sequence). This CDR3 spans 13 amino acids. Remarks on this clone: Its antigen is currently unknown.

Sequencing was done on a sample of PBMCs. The chain has TRBV27 and TRBJ1-2; no clear D. This receptor was taken from a girl under 10 years old in good health and CMV-seronegative. The CDR3 spells CASSLSGEDGYTF. As DNA, the CDR3 is TGTGCCAGCAGTTTATCGGGAGAGGATGGCTACACCTTC.